The 9 T cell receptor beta chains below all came from one sample that was sequenced in a study of early T cells in non-severe SARS-CoV-2 infection. A single record per CDR3 protein comes from TCRdb applying MiXCR to the 5' RACE reads. The sample records 35,000 to 45,000 distinct CDR3 sequences, approximately 8.7% being singletons. Sequencing was performed on whole blood, taken at baseline. The receptors stem from an adult who was a healthcare worker with PCR-confirmed SARS-CoV-2 infection or an uninfected control (not recorded which).

This clonotype was counted ten times or more. The J gene is TRBJ1-1, the V gene TRBV10-3; TRBD1 is a possible D gene (5 bases). The CDR3 consists of 13 residues. The V gene's germline CDR1 is ENHRY and CDR2 SYGVKD. Trimming pared 4 bases from V and 3 bases from J, leaving 9 bases between. The CDR3 DNA follows: TGTGCCATCAGTGTGCGGGGGGACACTGAAGCTTTCTTT. It specifies CAISVRGDTEAFF.

This clonotype was picked up a small number of times. V usage is TRBV12-3 or TRBV12-4 and J usage is TRBJ2-2; D may be TRBD2 (5 bases). V was pared by 5 bases and J by 7 bases, with 17 bases between. The length of the CDR3 is 15 residues. For the CDR3, the DNA is TGTGCCAGCAGTCTAAGGGTCTCGGGGAGCGGGGAGCTGTTTTTT. This encodes CASSLRVSGSGELFF.

This clonotype was seen a few times. J is TRBJ2-7 and V is TRBV20-1; tentatively, D is TRBD1 or TRBD2 (5 bases each). Germline-derived CDR1 and CDR2 are DFQATT and SNEGSKA (reference sequence). V lost 5 bases and J 5 bases, leaving 16 bases between the germline ends. The CDR3 is 13 amino acids. Here the CDR3 reads CSAPTDLGDEQYF. The CDR3 nucleotides are TGCAGTGCTCCGACAGATCTCGGGGACGAGCAGTACTTC.

There are a few counts of this clonotype. V and J are TRBV7-9 and TRBJ1-2; TRBD1 is a possible D gene (6 bases). The CDR3 length is 13 residues. The V gene's germline CDR1 is SEHNR and CDR2 FQNEAQ (reference sequence). V lost 5 bases and J lost 4, with 11 bases in between. This CDR3 is CASSDGTSYGYTF. The CDR3, as DNA: TGTGCCAGCAGCGATGGGACATCCTATGGCTACACCTTC.

Ten or more counts support this clonotype. V is TRBV7-9 and J is TRBJ2-4; perhaps TRBD1 as D (5 bases). With 5 bases removed from V and 1 base from J, the gap between germline ends came to 15 bases. Per the germline V gene, CDR1 is SEHNR and CDR2 is FQNEAQ (reference sequence). There are 16 residues in the CDR3. In nucleotides, the CDR3 is TGTGCCAGCAGCCGACCCGGCCCAGGGGCCAAAAACATTCAGTACTTC. Translated, it gives CASSRPGPGAKNIQYF.

This clonotype was found a few times. The chain has TRBV12-3 or TRBV12-4 and TRBJ1-5, with 7 nucleotides matching TRBD1. The CDR3 sequence is 14 residues long. V shed 7 bases, J shed 0 bases, and the junction held 3 bases outside the gene matches. The chain's CDR3 is CASTDRNSNQPQHF. CDR3 DNA: TGTGCCAGCACGGACAGGAATAGCAATCAGCCCCAGCATTTT.

In this sample, this clonotype turned up many times. The V and J genes are TRBV19 and TRBJ1-1, with no clear D. Trimming took off 5 bases at V and 6 bases at J, with 13 bases between the two ends. This CDR3 contains 13 residues. Per the germline V gene, CDR1 is LNHDA and CDR2 is SQIVND (reference sequence). CDR3 residues: CASSPSLLAEAFF. As DNA, the CDR3 is TGTGCCAGTAGTCCTTCCCTCCTCGCTGAAGCTTTCTTT.

This clonotype was observed many times. The genes are TRBV6-2 or TRBV6-3 and TRBJ2-3; no definite D call. Deletions cut 7 bases from V and 1 base from J, with 12 bases between. CDR3 length: 14 residues. Per germline, CDR1 MNHEY and CDR2 SVGEGT. As DNA, the CDR3 is TGTGCCAGCAACATCGGAATAGGCACAGATACGCAGTATTTT. It is translated as CASNIGIGTDTQYF.

This clonotype was seen more than once but under ten times. The genes are TRBV28 and TRBJ1-3, with unresolved D. Trimming stripped 6 bases from V and 0 bases from J, with 9 bases between. The CDR3 sequence is 14 residues long. Germline V lookup: CDR1 MDHEN, CDR2 SYDVKM. CDR3 in amino acids: CASRNDGSGNTIYF. The CDR3 nucleotides read TGTGCCAGCAGAAACGATGGCTCTGGAAACACCATATATTTT.